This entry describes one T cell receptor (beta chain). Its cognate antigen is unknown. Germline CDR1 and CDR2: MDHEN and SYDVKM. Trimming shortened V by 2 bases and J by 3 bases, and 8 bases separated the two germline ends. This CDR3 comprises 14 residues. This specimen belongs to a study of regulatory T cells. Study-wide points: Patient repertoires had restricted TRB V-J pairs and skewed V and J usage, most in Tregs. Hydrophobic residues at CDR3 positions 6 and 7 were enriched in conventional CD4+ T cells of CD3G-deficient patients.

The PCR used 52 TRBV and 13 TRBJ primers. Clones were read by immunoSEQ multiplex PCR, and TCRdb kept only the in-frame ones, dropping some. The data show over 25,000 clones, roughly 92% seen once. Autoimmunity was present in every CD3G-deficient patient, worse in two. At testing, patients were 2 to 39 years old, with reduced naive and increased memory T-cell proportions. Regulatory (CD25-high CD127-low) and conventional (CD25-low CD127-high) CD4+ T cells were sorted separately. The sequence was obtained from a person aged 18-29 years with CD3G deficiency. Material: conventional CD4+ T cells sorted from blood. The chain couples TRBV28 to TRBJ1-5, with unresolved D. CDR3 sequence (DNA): TGTGCCAGCAGTTTAGGGCAGCCCAATCAGCCCCAGCATTTT. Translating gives CASSLGQPNQPQHF.